Listed below are T cell receptor beta chains from one sample, sequenced in a study of Ad26.COV2.S vaccination and SARS-CoV-2 variants. The method was immunoSEQ multiplex PCR; TCRdb's version includes in-frame clones alone and lacks a portion of them. The sample yields a few hundred thousand clones, approximately 87% seen once. The sample was peripheral blood, taken in a trial of Ad26.COV2.S vaccine versus placebo. Receptor source: a person aged 18-65 years who received the Ad26.COV2.S COVID-19 vaccine or a placebo. The CDR3 runs from the conserved cysteine through the conserved F or W. The D gene is left open where the match is weak. Clone size is not always given. Where it is, it says once, few, many or a class for expanded clones.

cdr3_nt	cdr3_aa	d_call	v_call	j_call	clone_size
TGCGCCAGCAGCCAAGGTCCCGTGATTAACACCGGGGAGCTGTTTTTT	CASSQGPVINTGELFF	NA	TRBV4-1	TRBJ2-2	NA
TGCGCCAGCAGCCAAGATTGGGCCGGCAGGGGAGCTTTCTTT	CASSQDWAGRGAFF	NA	TRBV4-3	TRBJ1-1	NA
TGTGCCACCAGCAGAGATAGCTACCAAGAGACCCAGTACTTC	CATSRDSYQETQYF	NA	TRBV15	TRBJ2-5	NA
TGCGCCAGCAGCCCTAACTCTGGAAACACCATATATTTT	CASSPNSGNTIYF	NA	TRBV5-1	TRBJ1-3	few
TGTGCCACCAGCAGACTTCGGACAGGGTCGGACGAGCAGTACTTC	CATSRLRTGSDEQYF	TRBD1	TRBV15	TRBJ2-7	NA
TGTGCCAGCAGTCCTCGCAATCAGCCCCAGCATTTT	CASSPRNQPQHF	NA	TRBV28	TRBJ1-5	NA
TGTGCCAGCAGTCCCACCACAGGGTTTTGGGAGACCCAGTACTTC	CASSPTTGFWETQYF	NA	TRBV27	TRBJ2-5	NA
TGTGCCAGTAGTGTCAACAGGGGGCAGGACGAGCAGTACTTC	CASSVNRGQDEQYF	TRBD1	TRBV19	TRBJ2-7	NA
TGTGCCAGCAGTTACTCGGGACAGGGTTCCCAGCATTTT	CASSYSGQGSQHF	TRBD1	TRBV6-2/TRBV6-3	TRBJ1-5	once
TGCGCCAGCAGAGGGGGTCGCGCTGAAGCTTTCTTT	CASRGGRAEAFF	NA	TRBV10-2	TRBJ1-1	NA
TGCGCCAGCAGCTTGGGGGGGCCCAATCAGCCCCAGCATTTT	CASSLGGPNQPQHF	NA	TRBV5-1	TRBJ1-5	NA
TGTGCCAGCAGCAACGGACGGGGAGCTTTCTTT	CASSNGRGAFF	NA	TRBV25-1	TRBJ1-1	NA
TGTGCCAGCAGCTTAGTAGCCCAGCCCCAGCATTTT	CASSLVAQPQHF	NA	TRBV7-8	TRBJ1-5	NA
TGTGCCAGCAGCCAAAGTGCCGGGGATCACTATGGCTACACCTTC	CASSQSAGDHYGYTF	NA	TRBV4-2	TRBJ1-2	few